This T cell receptor beta chain is from a study of cytomegalovirus exposure and HLA in healthy donors. For the study at large: A subsequent analysis stated that the 100 to 150 validation repertoires were run on the same platform as the 600 to 750 first-cohort repertoires.

Measured with immunoSEQ multiplex PCR; TCRdb has only the in-frame clones, and not every one. In the table there are approximately 150,000 clones, roughly 92% of which are singletons. Concerning this clone: Its antigen is as yet unknown.

The V and J ends lost 7 bases and 5 bases, in that order; junction bases with no gene match: 5. The germline V gene has CDR1 MNHEY and CDR2 SVGAGI. This CDR3 is built from 14 residues. General study points: Overall, roughly 170 TCR beta chains were annotated as cytomegalovirus-associated. Across donors, most TCRs were seen rarely, yet some public ones were widespread.

The chain carries TRBV6-5 and TRBJ2-1; TRBD2 matches 10 bases. This TCR was sampled from a man between 18 and 29 years old in good health and CMV-seronegative. The specimen was PBMCs. The CDR3 loop is CASTRTSGNNEQFF. The DNA for the CDR3 is TGTGCCAGCACTAGGACTAGCGGAAACAATGAGCAGTTCTTC.